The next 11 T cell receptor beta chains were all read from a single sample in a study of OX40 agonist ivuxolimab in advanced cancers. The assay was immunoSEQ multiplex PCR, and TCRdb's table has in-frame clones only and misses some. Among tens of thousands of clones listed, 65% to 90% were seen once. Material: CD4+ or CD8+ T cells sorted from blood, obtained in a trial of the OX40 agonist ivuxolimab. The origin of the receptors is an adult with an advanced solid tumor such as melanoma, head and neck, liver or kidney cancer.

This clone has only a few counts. The CDR3: CASSTTSGEWDEQYF. The CDR3 coding sequence is TGTGCCAGCAGCACAACTAGCGGGGAATGGGACGAGCAGTACTTC. This sequence joins TRBV7-2 and TRBJ2-7; 10 bases are shared with TRBD2. V shed 5 bases, J shed 5 bases, and the junction held 9 bases outside the gene matches. CDR3 length equals 15 residues. In germline, CDR1 is SGHTA, CDR2 FQGNSA. The full variable domain, its missing parts supplied by reference TRBV7-2 and TRBJ2-7, is GAGVSQSPSNKVTEKGKDVELRCDPISGHTALYWYRQSLGQGLEFLIYFQGNSAPDKSGLPSDRFSAERTGGSVSTLTIQRTQQEDSAVYLCASSTTSGEWDEQYFGPGTRLTVT.

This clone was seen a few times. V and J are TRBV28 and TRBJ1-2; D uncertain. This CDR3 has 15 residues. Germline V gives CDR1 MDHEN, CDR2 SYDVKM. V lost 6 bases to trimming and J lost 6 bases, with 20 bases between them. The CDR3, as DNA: TGTGCCAGCAGGGCGGGCCTCTATTCGGACCATGGCTACACCTTC. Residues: CASRAGLYSDHGYTF.

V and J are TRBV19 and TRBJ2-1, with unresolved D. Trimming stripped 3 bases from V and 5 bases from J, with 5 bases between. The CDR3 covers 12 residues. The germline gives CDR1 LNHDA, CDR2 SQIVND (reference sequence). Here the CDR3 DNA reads TGTGCCAGTAGTATGCGGAACAATGAGCAGTTCTTC. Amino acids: CASSMRNNEQFF.

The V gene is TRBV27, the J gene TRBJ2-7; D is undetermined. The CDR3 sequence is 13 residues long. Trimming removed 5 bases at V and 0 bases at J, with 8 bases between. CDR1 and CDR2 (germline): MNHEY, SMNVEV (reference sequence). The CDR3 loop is CASSPAVSYEQYF. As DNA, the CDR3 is TGTGCCAGCAGTCCCGCCGTCTCCTACGAGCAGTACTTC.

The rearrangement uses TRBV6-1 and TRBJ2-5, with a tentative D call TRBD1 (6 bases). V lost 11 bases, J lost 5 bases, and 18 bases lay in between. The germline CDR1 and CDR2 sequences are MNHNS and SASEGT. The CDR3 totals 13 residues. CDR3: CAGEGQTRETQYF. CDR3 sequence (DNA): TGTGCCGGAGAAGGACAGACACGCGAGACCCAGTACTTC.

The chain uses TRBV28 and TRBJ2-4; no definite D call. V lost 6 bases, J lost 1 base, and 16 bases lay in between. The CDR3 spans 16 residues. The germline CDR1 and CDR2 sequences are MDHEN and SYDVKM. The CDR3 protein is CASSDGVSPAKNIQYF. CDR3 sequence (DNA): TGTGCCAGCAGCGATGGTGTGTCTCCGGCCAAAAACATTCAGTACTTC.

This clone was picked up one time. CDR3 sequence: CASSPGAFSYNEQFF. CDR3 DNA: TGTGCCAGTAGTCCAGGGGCCTTCTCCTACAATGAGCAGTTCTTC. V gene TRBV19 combines with J gene TRBJ2-1; TRBD1 is a possible D gene (6 bases). Germline V CDR1 and CDR2: LNHDA, SQIVND (reference sequence). The CDR3 is 15 amino acids. Trimming shortened V by 5 bases and J by 0 bases, and 11 bases separated the two germline ends.

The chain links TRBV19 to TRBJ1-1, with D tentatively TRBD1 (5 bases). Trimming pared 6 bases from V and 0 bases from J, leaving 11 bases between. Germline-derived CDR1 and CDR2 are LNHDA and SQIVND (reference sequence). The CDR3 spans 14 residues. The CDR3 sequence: CASRFRGLNTEAFF. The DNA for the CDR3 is TGTGCCAGTAGATTTAGGGGACTGAACACTGAAGCTTTCTTT.

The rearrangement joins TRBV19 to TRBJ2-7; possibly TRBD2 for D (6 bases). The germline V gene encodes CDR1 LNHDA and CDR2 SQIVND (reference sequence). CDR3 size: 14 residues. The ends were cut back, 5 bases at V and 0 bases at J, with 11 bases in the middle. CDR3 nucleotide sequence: TGTGCCAGTAGTCCAACTAGCAGCTCCTACGAGCAGTACTTC. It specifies CASSPTSSSYEQYF.

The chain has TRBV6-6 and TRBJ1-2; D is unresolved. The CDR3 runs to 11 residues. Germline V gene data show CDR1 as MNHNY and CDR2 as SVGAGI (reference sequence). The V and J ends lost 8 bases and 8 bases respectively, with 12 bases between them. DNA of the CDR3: TGTGCCAGCTCCAACGGGGTAGGCTACACCTTC. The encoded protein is CASSNGVGYTF.

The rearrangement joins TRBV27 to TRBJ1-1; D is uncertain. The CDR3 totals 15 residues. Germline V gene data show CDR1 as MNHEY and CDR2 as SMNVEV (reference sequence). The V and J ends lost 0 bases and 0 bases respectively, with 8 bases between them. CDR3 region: CASSLSTTMNTEAFF. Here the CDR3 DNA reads TGTGCCAGCAGTTTATCTACCACCATGAACACTGAAGCTTTCTTT.